This TCR beta chain is drawn from a study of CD8 T cells in Susac syndrome. The authors reverse transcribed 0.5 to 1 ug RNA with random hexamers. Amplification of the TCR beta CDR3 was carried out by immunoSEQ multiplex PCR, which spanned a total of 54 Vbeta and 13 Jbeta segments. TCRdb ran MiXCR on the immunoSEQ multiplex PCR reads and lists one entry per CDR3 protein. The table has about 150,000 distinct CDR3 sequences, around 95% seen once. This CDR3 is 17 amino acids long. The germline gives CDR1 SGHTA, CDR2 FQGNSA. V gave up 0 bases and J gave up 2 bases, with 14 bases separating them. This clonotype has more than one count but fewer than ten.

The source of this sequence is a human donor with multiple sclerosis. Sequencing was done on a sample of CD8+ T cells from PBMCs. This chain uses TRBV7-2 with TRBJ2-1, with D perhaps matching TRBD2 (6 bases). The DNA of the CDR3 is TGTGCCAGCAGCTTAGCAGGAGGGAGGTGGGCCTACAATGAGCAGTTCTTC. This codes for CASSLAGGRWAYNEQFF.